This T cell receptor beta chain was documented in a study of T cells in Graves' hyperthyroidism and ophthalmopathy. In this sample, this clonotype turned up many times. TCR beta CDR3 region amplification was performed from RNA transcripts. HTBI primers were the set used in a first-round RT-PCR of the TCR CDR3. TCRdb processed the multiplex PCR reads anew with MiXCR; each CDR3 protein has one entry. The table has around 350,000 distinct CDR3 sequences, about a fifth seen once. The germline V gene has CDR1 MDHEN and CDR2 SYDVKM. The CDR3 is made up of 11 amino acids. Trimming cost V 7 bases and J 3 bases, with 7 bases left between them.

Input material: blood. The source of this sequence is a woman under 30 with Graves' hyperthyroidism. The chain has TRBV28 and TRBJ2-7, with D perhaps TRBD2 (5 bases). The CDR3 DNA is TGTGCCAGCAAGAGCGGCTACGAGCAGTACTTC. This translates into CASKSGYEQYF.